Following are 11 T cell receptor beta chains from one sample sequenced in a study of OX40 agonist ivuxolimab in advanced cancers. Repertoires were generated with immunoSEQ multiplex PCR, while TCRdb's copy carries only in-frame clones and drops some. The data hold around 20,000 clones, with 65% to 80% observed a single time. The sample was CD4+ or CD8+ T cells sorted from blood, taken in a trial of the OX40 agonist ivuxolimab. The receptor set was obtained from an adult with an advanced solid tumor such as melanoma, head and neck, liver or kidney cancer.

The chain uses TRBV19 and TRBJ2-3; D might be TRBD1 (5 bases). Germline lookup yields CDR1 LNHDA and CDR2 SQIVND (reference sequence). This CDR3 is 16 amino acids long. V lost 5 bases and J lost 6, with 21 bases in between. This CDR3 reads CASSEEPIPHRDTQYF. CDR3 in DNA: TGTGCCAGTAGTGAAGAACCCATCCCGCACAGGGATACGCAGTATTTT.

Comment on this clone: Other DNA sequences in the same sample also yield this CDR3. The chain carries TRBV5-4 and TRBJ1-2; possibly TRBD1 for D (5 bases). The CDR3 runs to 14 residues. The ends were cut back, 0 bases at V and 4 bases at J, with 10 bases in the middle. Germline values: CDR1 SGHNT, CDR2 YYREEE (reference sequence). The CDR3 here is CASSLAGTGYGYTF. CDR3 sequence (DNA): TGTGCCAGCAGCTTGGCCGGGACGGGCTATGGCTACACCTTC.

The rearrangement links TRBV27 to TRBJ1-3; D gene unclear. The CDR3 loop spans 16 amino acids. CDR1 is MNHEY and CDR2 is SMNVEV in the germline V gene (reference sequence). Deletions cut 5 bases from V and 0 bases from J, with 14 bases between. The CDR3 DNA is TGTGCCAGCAGTCCCAGCCCGGGGAGCTCTGGAAACACCATATATTTT. This sequence encodes CASSPSPGSSGNTIYF.

This chain links TRBV19 with TRBJ2-5; 14 bases align to TRBD2. The CDR3 has 18 amino acids. The junction had 18 bases not matched to a gene; V was cut back by 6 bases and J by 9 bases. Germline V gene data show CDR1 as LNHDA and CDR2 as SQIVND (reference sequence). As DNA, the CDR3 is TGTGCCAGTAGCAAAGGACTAGCGGGGGGCCTGGCCGTGTGGGCCCAGTACTTC. It translates to CASSKGLAGGLAVWAQYF.

V is TRBV29-1 and J is TRBJ1-1; D may be TRBD1 (6 bases). Deletions cut 4 bases from V and 7 bases from J, with 10 bases between. CDR3 size: 11 residues. From germline, CDR1 is SQVTM and CDR2 ANQGSEA. This CDR3 reads CSVAGGGEAFF. The CDR3, as DNA: TGCAGCGTTGCAGGAGGGGGTGAAGCTTTCTTT.

This chain links TRBV18 with TRBJ2-1, with 9 bases aligning to TRBD2. Germline values: CDR1 KGHSH, CDR2 LQKENI. Germline trimming cut 3 bases from V and 0 bases from J; bases unmatched to any gene: 9. The CDR3 covers 18 residues. CDR3 sequence reads: CASSPSGGPPNSYNEQFF. In DNA, the CDR3 is TGTGCCAGCTCACCGAGCGGGGGGCCCCCCAACTCCTACAATGAGCAGTTCTTC.

This clone was recorded a few times. The DNA is left out, because the CDR3 cannot be placed on it with certainty; the CDR3 is given as TCRdb lists it. The chain is built from TRBV5-4 and TRBJ2-7; the D call TRBD2 from the table was never checked on the DNA. CDR1 and CDR2 (germline): SGHNT, YYREEE (reference sequence). The CDR3 has 10 amino acids, counting both end residues. CDR3 region: CASSWGGGNF.

The chain links TRBV4-2 to TRBJ1-4; 7 positions match TRBD1. Germline CDR1 reads LGHNA; CDR2 reads YNFKEQ. With 0 bases clipped from V and 6 bases from J, the junction kept 4 bases outside the gene matches. The CDR3 spans 15 residues. The DNA of the CDR3 is TGTGCCAGCAGCCAAGAGGGCAGGGGGTATGAAAAACTGTTTTTT. Residues: CASSQEGRGYEKLFF.

The chain links TRBV4-2 to TRBJ1-5; D uncertain. Trimming took off 1 base at V and 0 bases at J, with 10 bases between the two ends. Germline V gene lookup returns CDR1 LGHNA and CDR2 YNFKEQ. The CDR3 is 16 amino acids. The CDR3 loop is CASSQVGVNSNQPQHF. CDR3 nucleotides: TGTGCCAGCAGCCAAGTTGGCGTCAATAGCAATCAGCCCCAGCATTTT.

This clone was detected a few times. This sequence joins TRBV7-6 and TRBJ2-1; 11 bases are shared with TRBD2. Germline CDR1 is SGHVS and CDR2 is FNYEAQ. The CDR3 contains 16 residues. J gave up 8 bases and V 5 bases, and 11 bases lay outside the gene matches. The CDR3 here is CASSPGVAGGTHEQFF. The CDR3 nucleotides read TGTGCCAGCAGCCCGGGGGTAGCGGGGGGGACTCATGAGCAGTTCTTC.

The chain has TRBV5-8 and TRBJ1-1; 7 bases align to TRBD1. Germline CDR1 SGHTS, CDR2 YDEGEE. V dropped 0 bases and J dropped 3; count of bases not matched to a gene: 5. The CDR3 contains 15 residues. CDR3 sequence: CASSLVPGGYTEAFF. As DNA, the CDR3 is TGTGCCAGCAGCTTGGTCCCAGGGGGGTACACTGAAGCTTTCTTT.